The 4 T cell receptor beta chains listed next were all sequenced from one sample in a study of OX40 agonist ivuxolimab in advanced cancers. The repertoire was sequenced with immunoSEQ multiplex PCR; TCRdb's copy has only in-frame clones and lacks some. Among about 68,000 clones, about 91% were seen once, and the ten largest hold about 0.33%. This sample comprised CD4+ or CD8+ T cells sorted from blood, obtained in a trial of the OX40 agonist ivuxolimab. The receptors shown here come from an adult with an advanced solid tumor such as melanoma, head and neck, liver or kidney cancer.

As DNA, the CDR3 is TGTGCCAGCAGTTTAGTACAGAACAATCAGCCCCAGCATTTT. It specifies CASSLVQNNQPQHF. The V and J genes are TRBV28 and TRBJ1-5; D unresolved. The V and J ends lost 2 bases and 3 bases respectively, with 8 bases between them. The CDR3 has 14 residues. CDR1 is MDHEN, CDR2 SYDVKM, per germline.

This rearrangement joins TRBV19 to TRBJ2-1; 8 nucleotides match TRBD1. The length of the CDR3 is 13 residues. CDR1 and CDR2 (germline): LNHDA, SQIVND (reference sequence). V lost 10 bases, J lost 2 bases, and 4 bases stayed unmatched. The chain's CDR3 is CATDRGPYNEQFF. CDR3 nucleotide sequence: TGTGCCACTGACAGGGGCCCCTACAATGAGCAGTTCTTC.

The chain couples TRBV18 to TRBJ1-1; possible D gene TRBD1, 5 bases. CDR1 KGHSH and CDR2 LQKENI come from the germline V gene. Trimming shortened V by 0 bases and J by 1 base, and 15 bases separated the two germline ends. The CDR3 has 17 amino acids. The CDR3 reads CASSPPRGQGRNTEAFF. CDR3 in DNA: TGTGCCAGCTCACCACCCAGAGGGCAGGGCAGGAACACTGAAGCTTTCTTT.

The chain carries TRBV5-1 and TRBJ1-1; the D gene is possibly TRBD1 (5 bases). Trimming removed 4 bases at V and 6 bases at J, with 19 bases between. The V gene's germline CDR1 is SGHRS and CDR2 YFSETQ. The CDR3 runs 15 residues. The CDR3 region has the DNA TGCGCCAGCAGCGAAGACTTCACGGGGGGACCTGAAGCTTTCTTT. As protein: CASSEDFTGGPEAFF.